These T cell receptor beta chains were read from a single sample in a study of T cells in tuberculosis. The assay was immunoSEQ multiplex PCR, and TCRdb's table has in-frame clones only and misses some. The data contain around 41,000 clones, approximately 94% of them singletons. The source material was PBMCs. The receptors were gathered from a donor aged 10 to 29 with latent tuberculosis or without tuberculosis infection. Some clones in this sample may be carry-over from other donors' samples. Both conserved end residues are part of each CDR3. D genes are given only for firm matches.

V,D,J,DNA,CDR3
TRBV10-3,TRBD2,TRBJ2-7,TGTGCCATCAGTGCCTCTAGCGGGAGTAGTACCTACGAGCAGTACTTC,CAISASSGSSTYEQYF
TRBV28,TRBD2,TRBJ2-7,TGTGCCAGCAGTGGGACTAGCCTTGACTACGAGCAGTACTTC,CASSGTSLDYEQYF
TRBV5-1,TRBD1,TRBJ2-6,TGCGCCAGCAGCTTGGGGGACAGAGCCCCGGTCTCTTCGGCCAACGTCCTGACTTTC,CASSLGDRAPVSSANVLTF
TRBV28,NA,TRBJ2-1,TGTGCCAGCAGTTCGGAACTAGCACCGGAGTACAATGAGCAGTTCTTC,CASSSELAPEYNEQFF
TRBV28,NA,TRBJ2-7,TGTGCCAGCAGTTTAACGATAGGGGGGCAGTACTTC,CASSLTIGGQYF
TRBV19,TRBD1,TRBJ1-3,TGTGCCAGTAAGGACAGGGCAAACTCTGGAAACACCATATATTTT,CASKDRANSGNTIYF
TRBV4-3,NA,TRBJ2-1,TGCGCCAGCAGCCAAGACTGGACTCCCTACAATGAGCAGTTCTTC,CASSQDWTPYNEQFF
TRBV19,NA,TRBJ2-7,TGTGCCAGTAGTATAGACTATGGACAGAAAATTTACGAGCAGTACTTC,CASSIDYGQKIYEQYF
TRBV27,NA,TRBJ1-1,TGTGCCAGCAGTTTAGCTTATAGAAGATTTACTGAAGCTTTCTTT,CASSLAYRRFTEAFF
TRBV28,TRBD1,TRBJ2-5,TGTGCCAGCAGTCGGACAGGCCTAGGGCAGCAAGAGACCCAGTACTTC,CASSRTGLGQQETQYF
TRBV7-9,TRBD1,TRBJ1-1,TGTGCCAGCAGCCATACAGGGGCGACTGAAGCTTTCTTT,CASSHTGATEAFF